The 19 T cell receptor beta chains below come from one sample, sequenced in a study of monozygotic twins with inflammatory bowel disease. TCRdb derives one entry per CDR3 protein from the 5' RACE reads, leaving out DNA. This sample's table has a few hundred thousand distinct CDR3 sequences. The sample comprised blood. Receptors originate from a human donor with ulcerative colitis or Crohn's disease, or a healthy co-twin of an affected twin (not recorded which).

This chain connects TRBV28 to TRBJ1-4; TCRdb names TRBD1, which stays unverified in the absence of DNA. CDR3 length equals 15 residues. The germline gives CDR1 MDHEN, CDR2 SYDVKM. The CDR3 protein is CASRPGGTRWEKLFF.

The rearrangement links TRBV30 to TRBJ2-7; the TCRdb D gene call, TRBD1, has no DNA to confirm it. Germline V lookup: CDR1 GTSNPN, CDR2 SVGIG (reference sequence). CDR3 size: 15 residues. CDR3 in amino acids: CAWSVRQRIIYEQYF.

The chain uses TRBV5-4 and TRBJ2-7; with no DNA, the TCRdb D assignment of TRBD1 cannot be verified. The CDR3 extends over 15 amino acids. Germline loops: CDR1 SGHNT, CDR2 YYREEE (reference sequence). CDR3 amino acids: CASSRLTGGKNEQYF.

V usage is TRBV20-1 and J usage is TRBJ1-2. Germline V gene data show CDR1 as DFQATT and CDR2 as SNEGSKA (reference sequence). The CDR3 has 13 amino acids. The CDR3 sequence: CSARNGRTYGYTF.

CDR3 in amino acids: CASSMRLAVQETQYF. The J gene is TRBJ2-5, the V gene TRBV18; TCRdb proposes TRBD2, but this gene call is untestable without DNA. Germline CDR1 reads KGHSH; CDR2 reads LQKENI. The CDR3 extends over 15 amino acids. Supplemented by reference TRBV18 and TRBJ2-5, the full variable domain reads NAGVMQNPRHLVRRRGQEARLRCSPMKGHSHVYWYRQLPEEGLKFMVYLQKENIIDESGMPKERFSAEFPKEGPSILRIQQVVRGDSAAYFCASSMRLAVQETQYFGPGTRLLVL.

V and J are TRBV25-1 and TRBJ2-1; TCRdb's D call of TRBD1 is untestable without DNA. The CDR3 is 16 residues long. In germline, CDR1 is MGHDK, CDR2 SYGVNS. The chain's CDR3 is CASKARRTETTNEQFF. Looking up the rest from reference TRBV25-1 and TRBJ2-1 gives the full variable domain: EADIYQTPRYLVIGTGKKITLECSQTMGHDKMYWYQQDPGMELHLIHYSYGVNSTEKGDLSSESTVSRIRTEHFPLTLESARPSHTSQYLCASKARRTETTNEQFFGPGTRLTVL.

The chain carries TRBV12-3 or TRBV12-4 and TRBJ2-7; no DNA is available, so the TRBD1 call from TCRdb remains unchecked. The CDR3 has 15 residues. This chain's CDR3 is CASRFPGQRTYEQYF.

The chain uses TRBV5-1 and TRBJ2-1; TCRdb gives TRBD1 as the D gene, but with no DNA this cannot be confirmed. Germline values: CDR1 SGHRS, CDR2 YFSETQ. CDR3 length equals 16 residues. CDR3 loop: CASSWAPTENYNEQFF.

This chain uses TRBV7-2 with TRBJ1-5. Germline CDR1 is SGHTA and CDR2 is FQGNSA. This CDR3 contains 13 residues. The CDR3 loop is CASSLVLDQPQHF.

J is TRBJ2-5 and V is TRBV2. Germline V gene sequence: CDR1 SNHLY, CDR2 FYNNEI. This CDR3 spans 12 amino acids. CDR3 in amino acids: CASSAFGETQYF. Filled out from reference TRBV2 and TRBJ2-5, the complete variable domain reads EPEVTQTPSHQVTQMGQEVILRCVPISNHLYFYWYRQILGQKVEFLVSFYNNEISEKSEIFDDQFSVERPDGSNFTLKIRSTKLEDSAMYFCASSAFGETQYFGPGTRLLVL.

The rearrangement uses TRBV29-1 and TRBJ1-1; without DNA, the TCRdb call of TRBD1 cannot be checked. This CDR3 has 13 amino acids. In germline, CDR1 is SQVTM, CDR2 ANQGSEA. CDR3 sequence: CSVGTEQNTEAFF.

The rearrangement links TRBV2 to TRBJ2-7. There are 14 residues in the CDR3. CDR1 and CDR2 (germline): SNHLY, FYNNEI. The CDR3 reads CASSDERDKYEQYF.

This sequence joins TRBV11-2 and TRBJ2-7; the D gene TCRdb calls, TRBD1, cannot be checked with no DNA. CDR1 is SGHAT and CDR2 is FQNNGV in the germline V gene. CDR3 length equals 14 residues. CDR3: CASSLQGWDYEQYF.

This chain links TRBV20-1 with TRBJ1-5; TCRdb returns TRBD1, unconfirmable since there is no DNA. CDR1 is DFQATT and CDR2 is SNEGSKA in the germline V gene (reference sequence). CDR3 length: 15 residues. CDR3 amino acids: CSARDRHRGNQPQHF.

The chain is built from TRBV18 and TRBJ1-5; TCRdb names TRBD1, which stays unverified in the absence of DNA. The CDR3 is 14 residues long. CDR1 is KGHSH and CDR2 is LQKENI in the germline V gene. The CDR3 loop is CASSKTGVYQPQHF.

CDR3 amino acids: CASSDQGLRETQYF. The V and J genes are TRBV25-1 and TRBJ2-5; TCRdb outputs TRBD1, but without DNA this stays unchecked. Germline V gene lookup returns CDR1 MGHDK and CDR2 SYGVNS. CDR3 length: 14 amino acids.

This chain links TRBV5-6 with TRBJ2-1; TCRdb reports TRBD1, a call that lacks DNA to check it against. The CDR3 sequence is 14 residues long. Germline CDR1 SGHDT, CDR2 YYEEEE. This chain's CDR3 is CASSLPTGLDEQFF.

V gene TRBV7-2 combines with J gene TRBJ1-5. This CDR3 is 15 amino acids long. CDR1 and CDR2 from the germline V gene are SGHTA and FQGNSA. The CDR3 loop reads CASSLWSGGYQPQHF.

This chain uses TRBV7-9 with TRBJ2-2; absent DNA, TCRdb's TRBD1 call cannot be checked. From germline, CDR1 is SEHNR and CDR2 FQNEAQ (reference sequence). The CDR3 has 16 residues. CDR3 protein: CASSPLAGQGTGELFF.